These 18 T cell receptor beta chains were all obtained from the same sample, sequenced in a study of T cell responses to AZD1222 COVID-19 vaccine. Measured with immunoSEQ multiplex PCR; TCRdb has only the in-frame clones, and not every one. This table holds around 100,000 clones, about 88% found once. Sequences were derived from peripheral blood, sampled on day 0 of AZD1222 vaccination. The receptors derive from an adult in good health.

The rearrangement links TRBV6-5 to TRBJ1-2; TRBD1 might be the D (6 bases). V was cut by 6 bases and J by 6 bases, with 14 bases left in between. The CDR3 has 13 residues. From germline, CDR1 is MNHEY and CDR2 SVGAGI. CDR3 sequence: CASRNTGKDGYTF. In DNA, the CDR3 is TGTGCCAGCAGGAATACAGGGAAGGATGGCTACACCTTC.

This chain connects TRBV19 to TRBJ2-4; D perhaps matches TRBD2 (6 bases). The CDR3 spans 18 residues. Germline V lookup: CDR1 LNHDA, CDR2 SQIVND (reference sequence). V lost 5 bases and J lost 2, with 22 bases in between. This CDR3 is CASSGRGLGGLTKNIQYF. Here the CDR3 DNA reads TGTGCCAGTAGTGGACGGGGCCTGGGGGGTCTGACCAAAAACATTCAGTACTTC.

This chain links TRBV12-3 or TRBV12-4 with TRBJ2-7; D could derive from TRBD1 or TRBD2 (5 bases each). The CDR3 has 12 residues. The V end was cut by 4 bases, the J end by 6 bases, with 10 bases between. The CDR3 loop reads CASSSSGTEQYF. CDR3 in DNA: TGTGCCAGCAGTTCGTCAGGGACCGAGCAGTACTTC.

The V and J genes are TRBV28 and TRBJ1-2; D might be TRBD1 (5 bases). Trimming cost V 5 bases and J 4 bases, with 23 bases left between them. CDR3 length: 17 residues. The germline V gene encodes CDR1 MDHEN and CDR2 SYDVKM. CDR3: CASSTPETVGMIYGYTF. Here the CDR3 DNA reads TGTGCCAGCAGTACCCCCGAGACAGTGGGGATGATCTATGGCTACACCTTC.

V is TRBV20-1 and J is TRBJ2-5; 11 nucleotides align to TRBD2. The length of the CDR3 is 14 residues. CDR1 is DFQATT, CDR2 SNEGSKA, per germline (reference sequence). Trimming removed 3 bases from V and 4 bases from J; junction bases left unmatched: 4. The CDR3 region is CSASSLAGGETQYF. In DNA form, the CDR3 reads TGCAGTGCTAGTAGTCTAGCGGGAGGAGAGACCCAGTACTTC.

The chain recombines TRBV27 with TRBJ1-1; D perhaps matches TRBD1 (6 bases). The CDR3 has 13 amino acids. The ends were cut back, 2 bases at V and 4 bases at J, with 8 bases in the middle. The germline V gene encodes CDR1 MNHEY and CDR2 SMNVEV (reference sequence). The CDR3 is CASSLGGGTEAFF. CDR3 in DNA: TGTGCCAGCAGTTTAGGGGGCGGCACTGAAGCTTTCTTT.

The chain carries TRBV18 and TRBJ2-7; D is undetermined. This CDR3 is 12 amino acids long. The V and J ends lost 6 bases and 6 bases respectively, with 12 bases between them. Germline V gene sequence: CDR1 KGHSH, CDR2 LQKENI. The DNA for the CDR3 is TGTGCCAGCTCGCCGGGCTTTGGCGAGCAGTACTTC. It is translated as CASSPGFGEQYF.

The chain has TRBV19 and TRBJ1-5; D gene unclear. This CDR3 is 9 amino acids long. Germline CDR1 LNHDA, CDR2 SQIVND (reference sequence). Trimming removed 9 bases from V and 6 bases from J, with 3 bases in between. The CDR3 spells CARPQPQHF. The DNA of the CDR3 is TGTGCCAGGCCTCAGCCCCAGCATTTT.

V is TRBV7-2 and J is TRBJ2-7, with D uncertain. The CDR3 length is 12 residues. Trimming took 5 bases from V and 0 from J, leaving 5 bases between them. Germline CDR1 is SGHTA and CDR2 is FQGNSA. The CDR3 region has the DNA TGTGCCAGCAGCACGAGCTCCTACGAGCAGTACTTC. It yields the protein CASSTSSYEQYF. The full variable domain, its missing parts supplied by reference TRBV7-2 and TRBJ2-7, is GAGVSQSPSNKVTEKGKDVELRCDPISGHTALYWYRQSLGQGLEFLIYFQGNSAPDKSGLPSDRFSAERTGGSVSTLTIQRTQQEDSAVYLCASSTSSYEQYFGPGTRLTVT.

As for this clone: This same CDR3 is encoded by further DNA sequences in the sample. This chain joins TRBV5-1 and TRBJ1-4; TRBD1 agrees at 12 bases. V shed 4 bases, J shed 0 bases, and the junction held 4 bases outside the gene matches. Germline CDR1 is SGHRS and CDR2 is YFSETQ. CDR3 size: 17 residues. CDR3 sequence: CASSGGQGASTNEKLFF. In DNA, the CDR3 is TGCGCCAGCAGCGGGGGACAGGGGGCTTCAACTAATGAAAAACTGTTTTTT.

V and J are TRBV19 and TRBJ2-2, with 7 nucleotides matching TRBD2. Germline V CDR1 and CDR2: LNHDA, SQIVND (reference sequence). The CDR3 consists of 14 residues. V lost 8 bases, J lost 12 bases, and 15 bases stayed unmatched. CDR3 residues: CASRYIPQGGKLFF. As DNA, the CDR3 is TGTGCCAGTCGATATATTCCCCAGGGAGGGAAGCTGTTTTTT.

The CDR3 DNA follows: TGTGCCAGCAGCGTGAAGGAGGGACAGGCCCCCTACGAGCAGTACTTC. Its translation: CASSVKEGQAPYEQYF. The chain links TRBV3-1 (or the pseudogene TRBV3-2) to TRBJ2-7, with 8 bases lining up with TRBD1. CDR1 and CDR2 (germline): LGHDT, YNNKEL (reference sequence). J was trimmed by 2 bases and V by 5 bases; bases with no gene match: 11. The CDR3 spans 16 residues.

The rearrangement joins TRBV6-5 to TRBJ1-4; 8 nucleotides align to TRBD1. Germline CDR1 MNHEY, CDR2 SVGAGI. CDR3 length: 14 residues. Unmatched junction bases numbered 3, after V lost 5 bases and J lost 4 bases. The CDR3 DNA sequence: TGTGCCAGCAGTCTGGACAGGGTTAATGAAAAACTGTTTTTT. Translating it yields CASSLDRVNEKLFF.

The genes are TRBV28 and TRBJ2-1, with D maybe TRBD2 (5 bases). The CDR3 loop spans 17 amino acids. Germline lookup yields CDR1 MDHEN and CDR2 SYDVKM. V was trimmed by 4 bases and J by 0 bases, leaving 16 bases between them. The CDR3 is CASSSSRGMSSYNEQFF. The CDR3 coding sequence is TGTGCCAGCAGTTCCTCTCGAGGGATGAGCTCCTACAATGAGCAGTTCTTC.

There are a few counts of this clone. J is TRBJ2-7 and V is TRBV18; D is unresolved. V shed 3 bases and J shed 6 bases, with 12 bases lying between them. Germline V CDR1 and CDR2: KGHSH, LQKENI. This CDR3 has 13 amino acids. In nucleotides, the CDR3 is TGTGCCAGCTCACCCGCCGTGGGCCGCGAGCAGTACTTC. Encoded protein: CASSPAVGREQYF.

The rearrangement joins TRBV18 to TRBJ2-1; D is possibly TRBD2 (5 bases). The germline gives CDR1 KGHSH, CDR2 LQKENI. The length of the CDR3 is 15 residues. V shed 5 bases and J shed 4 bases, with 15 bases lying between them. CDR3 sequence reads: CASSSPGNRYNEQFF. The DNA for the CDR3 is TGTGCCAGCTCATCCCCGGGAAACCGTTACAATGAGCAGTTCTTC. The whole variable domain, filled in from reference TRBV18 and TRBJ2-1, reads NAGVMQNPRHLVRRRGQEARLRCSPMKGHSHVYWYRQLPEEGLKFMVYLQKENIIDESGMPKERFSAEFPKEGPSILRIQQVVRGDSAAYFCASSSPGNRYNEQFFGPGTRLTVL.

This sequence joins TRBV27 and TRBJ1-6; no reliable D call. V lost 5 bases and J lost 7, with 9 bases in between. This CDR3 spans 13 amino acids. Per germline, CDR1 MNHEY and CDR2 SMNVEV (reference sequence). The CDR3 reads CASSPLGNSPLHF. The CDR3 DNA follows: TGTGCCAGCAGTCCCTTAGGAAATTCACCCCTCCACTTT.

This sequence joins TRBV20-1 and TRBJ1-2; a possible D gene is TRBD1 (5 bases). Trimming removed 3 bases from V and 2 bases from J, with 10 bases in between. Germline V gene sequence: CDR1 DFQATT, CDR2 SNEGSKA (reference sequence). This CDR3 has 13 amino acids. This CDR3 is CSASSQGNYGYTF. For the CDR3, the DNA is TGCAGTGCTAGTTCGCAGGGAAACTATGGCTACACCTTC.